This TCR beta chain comes out of a study of blood T cell repertoires in COVID-19. Trimming shortened V by 0 bases and J by 10 bases, and 4 bases separated the two germline ends. The CDR3 has 12 residues. Germline CDR1 MNHNS, CDR2 SASEGT. Assignment of participants to cohorts was predicated upon participant-reported clinical history. A COVID-19 case had been met by exposed participants during the 2 weeks before study entry. Per the original methods: Amplification from reference gene primers served as the basis for estimated nucleated cell counts. Assay used: immunoSEQ multiplex PCR; TCRdb lists only in-frame clones, some missing. The V and J calls and clone size come from that table; D and trimming were worked out from the DNA. The profile shows fewer than 250,000 clones, 85% to 90% of them singletons.

The sample was PBMCs or T cells enriched from blood (not recorded which). This chain links TRBV6-1 with TRBJ1-6; no reliable D call. This TCR was recovered from a young man who had been exposed to COVID-19. The CDR3 is CASSEAQSPLHF. As DNA, the CDR3 is TGTGCCAGCAGTGAAGCCCAATCACCCCTCCACTTT.